This T cell receptor (beta chain) appears in the sequencing data of a study of CD8+CD57+ T cells in acquired aplastic anemia. Across the whole study: Each DNA sample taken from sorted CD4+ and CD8+ cells came to 3 to 4 ug on average.

This CDR3 is 14 amino acids long. Germline lookup yields CDR1 SGHVS and CDR2 FQNEAQ. V lost 5 bases and J lost 7, with 17 bases in between. Study findings and constraints: Significance was not reached for CD8+ Simpson's diversity between patients and controls. The number of CD8+ CDR3 sequences shared by patients and controls was 25 to 35.

In regard to this clonotype: Antigen unknown.

In patients chosen for sequencing, flow cytometry had shown CD8+CD57+ cell expansion. Untreated patients provided the blood samples, with no therapy given before sampling. TCR beta VDJ and CDR3 profiles were obtained from a genomic DNA template. TCRdb ran MiXCR on the reads and lists one entry per CDR3 protein. The table shows 200,000 or so distinct CDR3 sequences, with 48% occurring only once. Sequences were obtained from sorted CD4+, CD8+, or CD8+CD57+ T cells (not recorded which) from PBMCs. The rearrangement joins TRBV7-8 to TRBJ2-5, with no clear D. The origin of this receptor is a human donor with aplastic anemia. The CDR3 coding sequence is TGTGCCAGCAGCGACTCGACCCTCCCGTTGACCCAGTACTTC. Translated: CASSDSTLPLTQYF. Together with reference TRBV7-8 and TRBJ2-5, the CDR3 gives the full variable domain: GAGVSQSPRYKVAKRGQDVALRCDPISGHVSLFWYQQALGQGPEFLTYFQNEAQLDKSGLPSDRFFAERPEGSVSTLKIQRTQQEDSAVYLCASSDSTLPLTQYFGPGTRLLVL.